A single T cell receptor (beta chain) is shown here with its context. TCRbeta library preparation incorporated unique molecular identifiers. One entry per CDR3 protein, called by TCRdb with MiXCR from the PCR reads. The data contain under 350,000 distinct CDR3 sequences, about 10% of them singletons. The sample is drawn from a study of T-cell reconstitution after alpha-beta-depleted transplantation in children. V dropped 6 bases and J dropped 0; count of bases not matched to a gene: 4. The germline V gene has CDR1 MNHEY and CDR2 SMNVEV (reference sequence). The length of the CDR3 is 16 residues. This material consisted of PBMCs from the stem cell graft donor, taken from the stem cell graft. This chain uses TRBV27 with TRBJ2-6; 8 bases map to TRBD1. This clonotype was sampled from a human donor who donated a stem cell graft to a child with SCID. The CDR3 reads CASRGQANSGANVLTF. The CDR3 DNA is TGTGCCAGCAGGGGACAGGCGAACTCTGGGGCCAACGTCCTGACTTTC.